The rows below give T cell receptor beta chains drawn from one sample of a study of T cells in Graves' hyperthyroidism and ophthalmopathy. Each CDR3 protein is one row after TCRdb ran MiXCR on the multiplex PCR reads. This sample has about 380,000 distinct CDR3 sequences, with about 14% found just once. Sample: blood. These receptors were obtained from a man aged 25-45 years with Graves' hyperthyroidism that later progressed to Graves' ophthalmopathy. Each CDR3 is given with its conserved first and last residue. A D gene is named only where the DNA matches it firmly. Size values are once, few and many counts, or a class for expanded clones, and some rows have none.

j_gene: TRBJ2-5
abundance: many
v_gene: TRBV10-3
d_gene: NA
CDR3aa: CAISVRGLGETQYF
CDR3nt: TGTGCCATCAGTGTCCGTGGGCTCGGAGAGACCCAGTACTTC

j_gene: TRBJ1-5
abundance: many
v_gene: TRBV15
d_gene: TRBD1
CDR3aa: CATSRSGQSNQPQHF
CDR3nt: TGTGCCACCAGCAGATCGGGACAGTCTAATCAGCCCCAGCATTTT

j_gene: TRBJ2-3
abundance: few
v_gene: TRBV10-1
d_gene: NA
CDR3aa: CASSGGSFTDTQYF
CDR3nt: TGCGCCAGCAGTGGTGGTTCGTTCACAGATACGCAGTATTTT

j_gene: TRBJ2-1
abundance: NA
v_gene: TRBV6-1
d_gene: NA
CDR3aa: CASSEQGTEQFF
CDR3nt: TGTGCCAGCAGTGAACAGGGAACTGAGCAGTTCTTC

j_gene: TRBJ1-1
abundance: many
v_gene: TRBV11-3
d_gene: TRBD1
CDR3aa: CASSRTGPLNTEAFF
CDR3nt: TGTGCCAGCAGCCGGACAGGGCCGTTGAACACTGAAGCTTTCTTT

j_gene: TRBJ2-3
abundance: few
v_gene: TRBV9
d_gene: TRBD2
CDR3aa: CASRSITSGTDTQYF
CDR3nt: TGTGCCAGCAGAAGTATTACTAGCGGCACAGATACGCAGTATTTT

j_gene: TRBJ2-3
abundance: many
v_gene: TRBV11-1
d_gene: NA
CDR3aa: CASSAAGTDTQYF
CDR3nt: TGTGCCAGCAGCGCCGCTGGCACAGATACGCAGTATTTT

j_gene: TRBJ2-2
abundance: few
v_gene: TRBV24-1
d_gene: NA
CDR3aa: CATSDLGGGTGELFF
CDR3nt: TGTGCCACCAGTGATTTAGGAGGGGGCACCGGGGAGCTGTTTTTT

j_gene: TRBJ1-5
abundance: NA
v_gene: TRBV30
d_gene: NA
CDR3aa: CAWSPPAGTENQPQHF
CDR3nt: TGTGCCTGGAGTCCCCCCGCCGGGACTGAGAATCAGCCCCAGCATTTT

j_gene: TRBJ2-5
abundance: many
v_gene: TRBV7-2
d_gene: TRBD2
CDR3aa: CASSPGLAGGQETQYF
CDR3nt: TGTGCCAGCAGCCCCGGGTTAGCGGGGGGCCAAGAGACCCAGTACTTC

j_gene: TRBJ2-3
abundance: many
v_gene: TRBV9
d_gene: NA
CDR3aa: CASSVFGIPSTDTQYF
CDR3nt: TGTGCCAGCAGCGTATTCGGGATCCCTAGCACAGATACGCAGTATTTT

j_gene: TRBJ1-1
abundance: NA
v_gene: TRBV19
d_gene: NA
CDR3aa: CASSIEAGFTEAFF
CDR3nt: TGTGCCAGTAGTATAGAGGCGGGGTTCACTGAAGCTTTCTTT

j_gene: TRBJ1-4
abundance: many
v_gene: TRBV11-2
d_gene: NA
CDR3aa: CASSPRGQLNEKLFF
CDR3nt: TGTGCCAGCAGCCCCCGAGGACAGCTTAATGAAAAACTGTTTTTT

j_gene: TRBJ2-7
abundance: many
v_gene: TRBV11-2
d_gene: NA
CDR3aa: CASSLGGIKDEQYF
CDR3nt: TGTGCCAGCAGCTTAGGGGGGATCAAGGACGAGCAGTACTTC

j_gene: TRBJ1-4
abundance: NA
v_gene: TRBV7-4
d_gene: NA
CDR3aa: CASTWGSQNINEKLFF
CDR3nt: TGTGCCAGCACTTGGGGGTCCCAGAATATTAATGAAAAACTGTTTTTT

j_gene: TRBJ1-1
abundance: NA
v_gene: TRBV20-1
d_gene: TRBD1
CDR3aa: CSAIRTGKNTEAFF
CDR3nt: TGCAGTGCTATACGGACAGGGAAGAACACTGAAGCTTTCTTT

j_gene: TRBJ2-7
abundance: many
v_gene: TRBV20-1
d_gene: NA
CDR3aa: CSARTDSYEQYF
CDR3nt: TGCAGTGCTAGGACAGACTCCTACGAGCAGTACTTC

j_gene: TRBJ2-5
abundance: many
v_gene: TRBV20-1
d_gene: TRBD2
CDR3aa: CSARDHGRAGPYQETQYF
CDR3nt: TGCAGTGCTAGAGATCACGGACGAGCGGGGCCTTACCAAGAGACCCAGTACTTC

j_gene: TRBJ2-4
abundance: many
v_gene: TRBV28
d_gene: TRBD2
CDR3aa: CASTGTNTISGNIQYF
CDR3nt: TGTGCCAGCACCGGGACTAACACGATATCGGGAAACATTCAGTACTTC

j_gene: TRBJ2-1
abundance: many
v_gene: TRBV7-8
d_gene: NA
CDR3aa: CASSLVAEQFF
CDR3nt: TGTGCCAGCAGCTTAGTTGCGGAGCAGTTCTTC

j_gene: TRBJ2-7
abundance: many
v_gene: TRBV7-8
d_gene: TRBD2
CDR3aa: CASSFEGRGGRAYEQYF
CDR3nt: TGTGCCAGCAGCTTTGAAGGTCGGGGGGGCCGAGCCTACGAGCAGTACTTC

j_gene: TRBJ1-6
abundance: many
v_gene: TRBV27
d_gene: TRBD1
CDR3aa: CASSLYRGTGSPLHF
CDR3nt: TGTGCCAGCAGTTTATACAGGGGGACGGGTTCACCCCTCCACTTT

j_gene: TRBJ1-5
abundance: many
v_gene: TRBV24-1
d_gene: NA
CDR3aa: CATSVGGYQPQHF
CDR3nt: TGTGCCACCAGTGTTGGGGGCTATCAGCCCCAGCATTTT

j_gene: TRBJ2-3
abundance: many
v_gene: TRBV5-4
d_gene: NA
CDR3aa: CASSLADSAPKTDTQYF
CDR3nt: TGTGCCAGCAGCTTGGCGGACTCGGCCCCCAAGACAGATACGCAGTATTTT

j_gene: TRBJ1-1
abundance: NA
v_gene: TRBV18
d_gene: NA
CDR3aa: CASSPPNRGSETEAFF
CDR3nt: TGTGCCAGCTCACCACCAAATAGGGGTAGCGAGACTGAAGCTTTCTTT

j_gene: TRBJ1-6
abundance: many
v_gene: TRBV24-1
d_gene: NA
CDR3aa: CATSAGQYNSPLHF
CDR3nt: TGTGCCACCAGTGCCGGACAGTATAATTCACCCCTCCACTTT

j_gene: TRBJ1-5
abundance: many
v_gene: TRBV6-1
d_gene: NA
CDR3aa: CASSPIRRSNQPQHF
CDR3nt: TGTGCCAGCAGTCCCATCCGCCGGAGCAATCAGCCCCAGCATTTT

j_gene: TRBJ2-2
abundance: NA
v_gene: TRBV7-3
d_gene: TRBD1
CDR3aa: CASSFGQASTGELFF
CDR3nt: TGTGCCAGCAGCTTCGGACAGGCGAGCACCGGGGAGCTGTTTTTT

j_gene: TRBJ1-2
abundance: few
v_gene: TRBV10-2
d_gene: TRBD1
CDR3aa: CASSESLTGVDGYTF
CDR3nt: TGCGCCAGCAGTGAGTCGTTGACAGGGGTTGATGGCTACACCTTC

j_gene: TRBJ1-1
abundance: many
v_gene: TRBV6-5
d_gene: NA
CDR3aa: CASSYSKGITEAFF
CDR3nt: TGTGCCAGCAGTTACTCAAAGGGGATCACTGAAGCTTTCTTT

j_gene: TRBJ2-1
abundance: few
v_gene: TRBV27
d_gene: NA
CDR3aa: CASKTVGTILNEQFF
CDR3nt: TGTGCCAGCAAGACGGTTGGGACAATCCTCAATGAGCAGTTCTTC

j_gene: TRBJ2-3
abundance: many
v_gene: TRBV6-1
d_gene: NA
CDR3aa: CASSPGLPPTDTQYF
CDR3nt: TGTGCCAGCAGCCCCGGACTCCCGCCGACAGATACGCAGTATTTT